Below, 16 T cell receptor beta chains from the same sample are listed, as sequenced in a study of beta chain features in type 1 diabetes. Expressed TCRB transcripts were sequenced because the entire RNA isolate underwent reverse transcription. Using immunoSEQ multiplex PCR, the repertoire was profiled, and TCRdb retains in-frame clones only, with some absent. The sample lists 200,000 to 300,000 clones, 25% to 30% seen once, with approximately 4% in the top ten. The sample consisted of central memory CD4+ T cells from blood. These receptors were obtained from a man aged 30-40 years in good health.

The chain joins TRBV7-2 to TRBJ1-1, with D perhaps matching TRBD1 (6 bases). The germline V gene has CDR1 SGHTA and CDR2 FQGNSA. The ends were cut back, 0 bases at V and 3 bases at J, with 11 bases in the middle. The CDR3 is made up of 15 amino acids. DNA for the CDR3: TGTGCCAGCAGCTTAGCGTTAGGGGGTCACACTGAAGCTTTCTTT. It codes for CASSLALGGHTEAFF.

This clone was seen a handful of times. The CDR3 nucleotides are TGTGCCAGCAGCCTCTTGGACATGTACGAGCAGTACTTC. Translating it yields CASSLLDMYEQYF. The gene calls are TRBV2 and TRBJ2-7, with D possibly TRBD1 on 5 matching bases. This CDR3 comprises 13 residues. V was cut by 6 bases and J by 4 bases, with 13 bases left in between. Germline V gives CDR1 SNHLY, CDR2 FYNNEI.

This clone was counted only a few times. The genes are TRBV29-1 and TRBJ2-3, with D perhaps TRBD1 or TRBD2 (5 bases each). Germline V gene lookup returns CDR1 SQVTM and CDR2 ANQGSEA. This CDR3 spans 15 amino acids. Deletions cut 6 bases from V and 0 bases from J, with 16 bases between. The CDR3: CSVQGAGPSTDTQYF. CDR3 in DNA: TGCAGCGTGCAAGGGGCGGGCCCCAGCACAGATACGCAGTATTTT.

The chain couples TRBV6-1 to TRBJ1-1; D unclear. Trimming left V 6 bases short and J 1 base short, with 12 bases between. Germline CDR1 is MNHNS and CDR2 is SASEGT. The CDR3 is 14 residues long. CDR3: CASRTRDGNTEAFF. The CDR3 DNA reads TGTGCCAGCAGAACCCGTGACGGGAACACTGAAGCTTTCTTT.

This clone came up a few times. V usage is TRBV5-1 and J usage is TRBJ2-4; D perhaps matches TRBD2 (6 bases). This CDR3 spans 16 amino acids. Germline V CDR1 and CDR2: SGHRS, YFSETQ. V was pared by 4 bases and J by 6 bases, with 20 bases between. This CDR3 reads CASSVQSGLDGNIQYF. The CDR3 region has the DNA TGCGCCAGCAGCGTACAAAGCGGGTTAGACGGAAACATTCAGTACTTC.

This clone has more than one count but fewer than ten. V and J are TRBV2 and TRBJ2-2; 9 positions match TRBD2. V shed 7 bases, J shed 5 bases, and the junction held 11 bases outside the gene matches. This CDR3 has 16 residues. Germline V CDR1 and CDR2: SNHLY, FYNNEI. CDR3 sequence reads: CASIQGLAGITGELFF. The CDR3 DNA is TGTGCCAGCATTCAAGGGCTAGCGGGGATAACCGGGGAGCTGTTTTTT.

The CDR3 DNA reads TGTGCCACCAGCAGAGGAACAGGAGATACGCAGTATTTT. This encodes CATSRGTGDTQYF. This sequence joins TRBV15 and TRBJ2-3; possible D gene TRBD1, 5 bases. CDR1 and CDR2 (germline): LNHNV, YYDKDF (reference sequence). V was pared by 1 base and J by 5 bases, with 7 bases between. This CDR3 region has 13 residues.

The CDR3 DNA sequence: TGTGCCAGCAGCCAAGATGGGGTTACAGCCTCGGGCTACACCTTC. This sequence encodes CASSQDGVTASGYTF. The chain has TRBV14 and TRBJ1-2; D not certain. Germline loops: CDR1 SGHDN, CDR2 FVKESK. The CDR3 runs to 15 residues. Trimming took 0 bases from V and 8 from J, leaving 16 bases between them.

The chain carries TRBV6-1 and TRBJ2-5; tentatively, D is TRBD2 (5 bases). Germline assignment: CDR1 MNHNS and CDR2 SASEGT. The CDR3 consists of 11 residues. The V end lost 9 bases, the J end lost 5 bases, and 10 bases lay between the germline ends. The CDR3 here is CASAGVETQYF. CDR3 nucleotides: TGTGCCAGTGCGGGTGTGGAGACCCAGTACTTC.

CDR3 in amino acids: CASRSDGGQTYYTF. CDR3 nucleotide sequence: TGTGCCAGCAGATCGGACGGCGGACAGACGTACTACACCTTC. J is TRBJ1-2 and V is TRBV2; D is possibly TRBD1 (6 bases). CDR3 size: 14 residues. The germline V gene encodes CDR1 SNHLY and CDR2 FYNNEI. With 6 bases removed from V and 10 bases from J, the gap between germline ends came to 21 bases.

This clone showed up just a few times. The V gene is TRBV11-2, the J gene TRBJ1-1, with D unresolved. The V and J ends lost 0 bases and 10 bases respectively, with 9 bases between them. Germline V gives CDR1 SGHAT, CDR2 FQNNGV. CDR3 size: 12 residues. CDR3 sequence (DNA): TGTGCCAGCAGCTTAGAGTCCGGCGCAGCTTTCTTT. Translated: CASSLESGAAFF.

This clone was picked up a small number of times. The J gene is TRBJ2-1, the V gene TRBV5-1, with D possibly being TRBD2 (5 bases). CDR1 SGHRS and CDR2 YFSETQ come from the germline V gene. V gave up 0 bases and J gave up 8 bases, with 12 bases separating them. This CDR3 has 14 amino acids. The CDR3 here is CASSLEPEGHEQFF. For the CDR3, the DNA is TGCGCCAGCAGCTTGGAACCAGAGGGCCATGAGCAGTTCTTC.

Ten or more counts support this clone. This chain links TRBV2 with TRBJ2-3; D is unclear. The CDR3 contains 12 residues. From germline, CDR1 is SNHLY and CDR2 FYNNEI. Trimming took 5 bases from V and 5 from J, leaving 8 bases between them. For the CDR3, the DNA is TGTGCCAGCAGTCTCGACTTAGATACGCAGTATTTT. Encoded protein: CASSLDLDTQYF. The full variable domain, its missing parts supplied by reference TRBV2 and TRBJ2-3, is EPEVTQTPSHQVTQMGQEVILRCVPISNHLYFYWYRQILGQKVEFLVSFYNNEISEKSEIFDDQFSVERPDGSNFTLKIRSTKLEDSAMYFCASSLDLDTQYFGPGTRLTVL.

V usage is TRBV11-2 and J usage is TRBJ2-7; possible D gene TRBD2, 6 bases. Trimming stripped 5 bases from V and 5 bases from J, with 10 bases between. The CDR3 is 12 residues long. Germline V gives CDR1 SGHAT, CDR2 FQNNGV. The CDR3 here is CASSPRGNEQYF. The CDR3 nucleotides read TGTGCCAGCAGCCCCCGGGGGAACGAGCAGTACTTC. Drawing the rest from reference TRBV11-2 and TRBJ2-7, the complete variable domain is EAGVAQSPRYKIIEKRQSVAFWCNPISGHATLYWYQQILGQGPKLLIQFQNNGVVDDSQLPKDRFSAERLKGVDSTLKIQPAKLEDSAVYLCASSPRGNEQYFGPGTRLTVT.

This rearrangement joins TRBV30 to TRBJ2-6; TRBD2 is a possible D gene (5 bases). CDR1 and CDR2 from the germline V gene are GTSNPN and SVGIG (reference sequence). Trimming removed 5 bases from V and 0 bases from J, with 11 bases in between. The CDR3 runs 15 residues. CDR3 residues: CAWGLESSGANVLTF. In nucleotides, the CDR3 is TGTGCCTGGGGACTGGAATCCTCTGGGGCCAACGTCCTGACTTTC.

This clone was detected a few times. The V gene is TRBV5-4, the J gene TRBJ1-6; D is uncertain. Germline CDR1 and CDR2: SGHNT and YYREEE (reference sequence). This CDR3 comprises 17 residues. V lost 3 bases, J lost 0 bases, and 13 bases lay in between. The CDR3 DNA is TGTGCCAGCAGCTCCGCTTGGGGAAGCTCCTATAATTCACCCCTCCACTTT. Translation gives CASSSAWGSSYNSPLHF.